A single sample is the source of the 5 T cell receptor beta chains below, sequenced in a study of T cell responses to AZD1222 COVID-19 vaccine (dated by TCRdb to the early 2020s). In the paper's terms, the time point label means: about 28 days (+/-7) after the second vaccine dose. The library was generated by the immunoSEQ multiplex PCR assay. The immuneACCESS repertoire file appears here via TCRdb, limited to in-frame rearrangements. These files lack a portion of the clones; in checked studies, under half of the deficit traces to unresolved V genes, and the cause of the others is not known. This sample gives around 120,000 clones in total; 75% to 85% of them show up just once. The top ten hold about 27% of the sample. The sample consisted of peripheral blood, taken 28 days after the second AZD1222 dose. These receptors originate from an adult who received the AZD1222 COVID-19 vaccine.

This chain uses TRBV28 with TRBJ1-5, with TRBD1 matching over 7 bases. This CDR3 contains 16 residues. Trimming cost V 5 bases and J 4 bases; bases outside gene matches: 11. Germline V gene data show CDR1 as MDHEN and CDR2 as SYDVKM. DNA for the CDR3: TGTGCCAGCAGTCTCCTACAGGGGAGAGTAAATCAGCCCCAGCATTTT. As protein: CASSLLQGRVNQPQHF.

This sequence joins TRBV19 and TRBJ1-3, with D perhaps matching TRBD1 (6 bases). The V gene's germline CDR1 is LNHDA and CDR2 SQIVND (reference sequence). The CDR3 runs to 15 residues. V was clipped by 1 base and J by 5 bases, with 12 bases between them. CDR3 nucleotide sequence: TGTGCCAGTAGTATAGTAGGAGGGGGAAGAAACACCATATATTTT. Amino acids: CASSIVGGGRNTIYF.

The genes are TRBV3-1 (or the pseudogene TRBV3-2) and TRBJ1-1; D gene ambiguous. Germline CDR1 LGHDT, CDR2 YNNKEL (reference sequence). Trimming left V 3 bases short and J 5 bases short, with 7 bases between. The CDR3 is made up of 12 amino acids. In nucleotides, the CDR3 is TGTGCCAGCAGCCAGGGAGAGACTGAAGCTTTCTTT. Translated, it gives CASSQGETEAFF.

Written as DNA, the CDR3 is TGCGCCAGCCGACCCGCGGCCGGGACCGCACCCTTCTATGGCTACACCTTC. This codes for CASRPAAGTAPFYGYTF. The chain combines TRBV5-1 with TRBJ1-2, with TRBD1 as a possible D gene (5 bases). The CDR3 has 17 amino acids. The V end was cut by 7 bases, the J end by 4 bases, with 26 bases between. In germline, CDR1 is SGHRS, CDR2 YFSETQ.

This chain uses TRBV5-1 with TRBJ2-3; 9 positions match TRBD2. Trimming cost V 4 bases and J 3 bases; bases outside gene matches: 6. CDR3 size: 15 residues. The V gene's germline CDR1 is SGHRS and CDR2 YFSETQ. The CDR3, as DNA: TGCGCCAGCAGCCCGTTTCTAGCGGGGACAGATACGCAGTATTTT. This encodes CASSPFLAGTDTQYF.